The clone carrying this T cell receptor (beta chain) was seen a few times. Its target is unknown. The record originates from a study of T-cell memory formation after mild COVID-19. The study's findings and limits: CM and EM subsets held most contracting CD4+ clones; EMRA held CD8+ ones. CD4+ bias marked clones expanding day 15 to 37, unlike balanced contracting clones. Some clones that responded turned up in pre-infection memory, which suggests that cross-reactive memory joined in.

TCR alpha and TCR beta cDNA libraries with sample barcodes and UMIs came from 5'RACE using constant-segment primers. TCRdb used MiXCR to reprocess the 5' RACE reads, holding one entry per CDR3 protein. The sample contains about 210,000 distinct CDR3 sequences, about 10% of which appear only once. Looked up from germline, CDR1 is SEHNR and CDR2 is FQNEAQ (reference sequence). The CDR3 covers 14 residues. Between the trimmed V and J ends, which lost 5 bases and 1 base, there was a span of 11 bases. The clonotype was recovered from a man aged 18-30 years who had mild COVID-19 (a few samples of this study predate the infection). Cell type and time point are not known. This chain links TRBV7-9 with TRBJ1-1, with TRBD1 as a possible D gene (5 bases). Specimen: PBMCs or a T cell subset sorted from them (not recorded which). The chain's CDR3 is CASSTFGGNTEAFF. As DNA, the CDR3 is TGTGCCAGCAGCACGTTTGGGGGGAACACTGAAGCTTTCTTT.